Below are 7 T cell receptor beta chains sequenced from a single sample in a study of T cells in tuberculosis. Sequenced by immunoSEQ multiplex PCR; TCRdb stores in-frame clones only, minus some. The sample consists of around 38,000 clones, about 93% of them appearing once. The specimen was PBMCs. Every receptor here comes from a donor between 10 and 35 years old with latent tuberculosis or without tuberculosis infection.

The chain is built from TRBV5-1 and TRBJ1-1; TRBD1 might be the D (6 bases). This CDR3 comprises 14 residues. The ends were cut back, 4 bases at V and 1 base at J, with 11 bases in the middle. The germline V gene has CDR1 SGHRS and CDR2 YFSETQ. The chain's CDR3 is CASSLQGTNTEAFF. Written as DNA, the CDR3 is TGCGCCAGCAGCCTACAGGGCACGAACACTGAAGCTTTCTTT.

The V call is TRBV19, the J call TRBJ2-7; 7 bases are shared with TRBD1. V lost 0 bases, J lost 3 bases, and 14 bases stayed unmatched. The CDR3 totals 18 residues. The V gene's germline CDR1 is LNHDA and CDR2 SQIVND (reference sequence). CDR3 loop: CASSIEGPGTAQIYEQYF. CDR3 DNA sequence: TGTGCCAGTAGTATAGAGGGGCCCGGGACAGCTCAGATCTACGAGCAGTACTTC. Combining the CDR3 with reference TRBV19 and TRBJ2-7 gives the whole variable domain DGGITQSPKYLFRKEGQNVTLSCEQNLNHDAMYWYRQDPGQGLRLIYYSQIVNDFQKGDIAEGYSVSREKKESFPLTVTSAQKNPTAFYLCASSIEGPGTAQIYEQYFGPGTRLTVT.

V usage is TRBV4-1 and J usage is TRBJ1-2; TRBD1 aligns across 7 bases. With V trimmed by 2 bases and J by 5 bases, 5 bases remained unmatched. Germline V CDR1 and CDR2: MGHRA, YSYEKL. The CDR3 length is 14 residues. The CDR3 nucleotides read TGCGCCAGCAGCCAAAGGGACAGATTGTATGGCTACACCTTC. Protein product: CASSQRDRLYGYTF.

The chain uses TRBV5-6 and TRBJ2-3; 8 bases match TRBD2. CDR3 size: 11 residues. The V segment lost 6 bases and the J segment 12 bases; nucleotides outside the gene matches: 6. Germline CDR1 SGHDT, CDR2 YYEEEE. The CDR3 bases are TGTGCCAGCACCAAGGGACTAGGTCAGTATTTT. Its translation is CASTKGLGQYF. Drawing the rest from reference TRBV5-6 and TRBJ2-3, the complete variable domain is DAGVTQSPTHLIKTRGQQVTLRCSPKSGHDTVSWYQQALGQGPQFIFQYYEEEERQRGNFPDRFSGHQFPNYSSELNVNALLLGDSALYLCASTKGLGQYFGPGTRLTVL.

The chain couples TRBV6-1 to TRBJ1-2; D is unclear. Germline loops: CDR1 MNHNS, CDR2 SASEGT. V was trimmed by 2 bases and J by 8 bases, leaving 9 bases between them. The CDR3 sequence is 12 residues long. DNA for the CDR3: TGTGCCAGCAGTGAAACAGCTTTAGGCTACACCTTC. Protein product: CASSETALGYTF.

The chain carries TRBV29-1 and TRBJ1-2, with D uncertain. The CDR3 loop spans 12 amino acids. The germline gives CDR1 SQVTM, CDR2 ANQGSEA. Trimming left V 3 bases short and J 5 bases short, with 10 bases between. CDR3 coding DNA: TGCAGCGTTGATCCCGGAGATTATGGCTACACCTTC. Its protein is CSVDPGDYGYTF.

The chain couples TRBV7-2 to TRBJ2-2; D unclear. Germline values: CDR1 SGHTA, CDR2 FQGNSA. V shed 5 bases and J shed 7 bases, with 20 bases lying between them. The CDR3 length is 16 residues. The CDR3 region has the DNA TGTGCCAGCAGCCCTGACTCCAACCCACTGAGCGGGGAGCTGTTTTTT. Residues: CASSPDSNPLSGELFF.